The 7 T cell receptor beta chains presented below share a single source sample, sequenced in a study of shared clonotypes between healthy human individuals. Measured with immunoSEQ multiplex PCR; TCRdb has only the in-frame clones, and not every one. This sample has approximately 500,000 clones, with 90% to 97% found just once. Sequences were obtained from naive CD4+ T cells sorted from blood. Subset defined: CD45RA+ positively selected. The source of these receptors is a woman aged 25 to 39 in good health.

The chain has TRBV28 and TRBJ1-1; the match to TRBD1 covers 7 bases. The germline gives CDR1 MDHEN, CDR2 SYDVKM. The V gene end was trimmed by 3 bases and the J gene end by 1 base; junction bases not matched to a gene: 5. The CDR3 runs 15 residues. CDR3 loop: CASSLPQGKNTEAFF. Here the CDR3 DNA reads TGTGCCAGCAGTTTGCCACAGGGGAAGAACACTGAAGCTTTCTTT.

V usage is TRBV7-3 and J usage is TRBJ2-2; D unclear. The CDR3 spans 12 residues. Germline loops: CDR1 SGHTA, CDR2 FQGTGA. V was cut by 6 bases and J by 7 bases, with 9 bases left in between. CDR3 nucleotide sequence: TGTGCCAGCAGACAAGCCGGCGGGGAGCTGTTTTTT. Protein: CASRQAGGELFF. The full variable domain, with the rest looked up from reference TRBV7-3 and TRBJ2-2, is GAGVSQTPSNKVTEKGKYVELRCDPISGHTALYWYRQSLGQGPEFLIYFQGTGAADDSGLPNDRFFAVRPEGSVSTLKIQRTERGDSAVYLCASRQAGGELFFGEGSRLTVL.

The V gene is TRBV2, the J gene TRBJ1-1; possible D gene TRBD1, 6 bases. This CDR3 region has 16 residues. Between the trimmed V and J ends, which lost 3 bases and 4 bases, there was a span of 18 bases. Germline V gene data show CDR1 as SNHLY and CDR2 as FYNNEI. DNA for the CDR3: TGTGCCAGCAGTGAGCGGGGAACAGGGTTGCGCACTGAAGCTTTCTTT. Encoded protein: CASSERGTGLRTEAFF.

About this clone: One junction end disagrees with the germline gene, perhaps due to a read error. This chain connects TRBV15 to TRBJ1-1; a possible D gene is TRBD1 (5 bases). Germline CDR1 and CDR2: LNHNV and YYDKDF (reference sequence). CDR3 length: 13 residues. The CDR3 sequence: CATSHERGSPGAF. Here the CDR3 DNA reads TGTGCCACCAGCCACGAGCGGGGCAGTCCCGGCGCCTTT.

The rearrangement joins TRBV28 to TRBJ1-3, with a weak D call TRBD1 (6 bases). In germline, CDR1 is MDHEN, CDR2 SYDVKM. This CDR3 has 14 amino acids. Between the trimmed V and J ends, which lost 6 bases and 4 bases, there was a span of 13 bases. CDR3 coding DNA: TGTGCCAGCAGAAACGGACAGCCGGGAAACACCATATATTTT. It translates to CASRNGQPGNTIYF.

This chain connects TRBV10-1 to TRBJ1-1; D unresolved. The CDR3 consists of 14 residues. Trimming pared 0 bases from V and 1 base from J, leaving 6 bases between. CDR1 is WNHNN and CDR2 is SYGVQD in the germline V gene (reference sequence). The CDR3 DNA is TGCGCCAGCAGTGAGTCTTGGCCGAACACTGAAGCTTTCTTT. Its protein is CASSESWPNTEAFF.

The rearrangement uses TRBV10-3 and TRBJ1-2; maybe TRBD1 (5 bases). The CDR3 consists of 12 residues. CDR1 ENHRY and CDR2 SYGVKD come from the germline V gene. The germline V and J ends were trimmed by 8 bases and 7 bases, with 14 bases remaining between them. In nucleotides, the CDR3 is TGTGCCATCGGAGCACAGGAGGGTGGCTACACCTTC. Protein: CAIGAQEGGYTF.